The 12 T cell receptor beta chains reported below all come from one sample, sequenced in a study of breast tumors, draining lymph nodes, adjacent tissues (dated by TCRdb to about 2016). The axillary draining lymph nodes of breast cancer patients were the source of the lymph node samples. Libraries were constructed by multiplex PCR. Sequenced using an Illumina HiSeq 2000. Through fastp at Q25 and MiXCR, TCRdb rebuilt clones from the public reads, retaining in-frame beta chains. For every CDR3 protein sequence, its rows merge into one entry that carries the most common genes and DNA. This sample comprises about 230,000 distinct CDR3 sequences, roughly 32% of them detected only once. 1.1% to 1.5% of the sample is in the top ten clones. The sequenced sample was axillary lymph node tissue. Receptors were obtained from a female donor with breast cancer. Some clones in this sample may be carry-over from other donors' samples.

This clonotype was seen many times. This chain connects TRBV19 to TRBJ2-1; D tentatively fits TRBD1 or TRBD2 (6 bases each). The V end was cut by 3 bases, the J end by 9 bases, with 12 bases between. CDR3 length: 13 amino acids. Germline V CDR1 and CDR2: LNHDA, SQIVND (reference sequence). This CDR3 reads CASSMVGGGEQFF. CDR3 bases: TGTGCCAGTAGTATGGTAGGAGGGGGTGAGCAGTTCTTC.

The sample holds many counts of this clonotype. The rearrangement joins TRBV28 to TRBJ2-5; D is possibly TRBD1 (5 bases). The CDR3 is 14 residues long. Trimming took 3 bases from V and 5 from J, leaving 13 bases between them. Germline V gene sequence: CDR1 MDHEN, CDR2 SYDVKM. The CDR3, as DNA: TGTGCCAGCAGTTTGGCAACTGGGGCGGAGACCCAGTACTTC. It translates to CASSLATGAETQYF.

V usage is TRBV20-1 and J usage is TRBJ1-3; D is unresolved. Germline CDR1 reads DFQATT; CDR2 reads SNEGSKA (reference sequence). V was trimmed by 4 bases and J by 5 bases, leaving 12 bases between them. This CDR3 has 13 residues. CDR3 nucleotide sequence: TGCAGTGCTATTGGCGGGAGGCGAAACACCATATATTTT. This translates into CSAIGGRRNTIYF.

The sample holds many counts of this clonotype. The chain has TRBV19 and TRBJ2-7; no reliable D call. Germline assignment: CDR1 LNHDA and CDR2 SQIVND (reference sequence). The CDR3 has 13 amino acids. V was clipped by 8 bases and J by 3 bases, with 14 bases between them. The CDR3 nucleotides are TGTGCCAGTGGTCGGCGAGAGAGCTACGAGCAGTACTTC. This gives the protein CASGRRESYEQYF.

This chain joins TRBV19 and TRBJ1-5; tentative D call: TRBD1 (6 bases). V was pared by 8 bases and J by 14 bases, with 19 bases between. Germline V gene sequence: CDR1 LNHDA, CDR2 SQIVND (reference sequence). The CDR3 is made up of 12 amino acids. The DNA of the CDR3 is TGTGCCAGTGGGGGGGGGCAAGCCTACGAGCATTTT. It codes for CASGGGQAYEHF. The variable domain in full, with the rest retrieved from reference TRBV19 and TRBJ1-5, is DGGITQSPKYLFRKEGQNVTLSCEQNLNHDAMYWYRQDPGQGLRLIYYSQIVNDFQKGDIAEGYSVSREKKESFPLTVTSAQKNPTAFYLCASGGGQAYEHFGDGTRLSIL.

This clonotype was seen repeatedly, ten times or more. V and J are TRBV2 and TRBJ2-6; perhaps TRBD1 as D (6 bases). Germline lookup yields CDR1 SNHLY and CDR2 FYNNEI. The CDR3 is 16 amino acids. The V end was cut by 7 bases, the J end by 5 bases, with 18 bases between. The CDR3 loop is CASTQEQGRRANVLTF. For the CDR3, the DNA is TGTGCCAGCACCCAAGAACAGGGACGGAGGGCCAACGTCCTGACTTTC.

This clonotype was picked up many times. V and J are TRBV5-1 and TRBJ2-6; D might be TRBD1 (5 bases). The CDR3 loop spans 14 amino acids. Trimming pared 7 bases from V and 1 base from J, leaving 9 bases between. Germline CDR1 and CDR2: SGHRS and YFSETQ. Written as DNA, the CDR3 is TGCGCCAGCGAACAGGTTTCTGGGGCCAACGTCCTGACTTTC. It is translated as CASEQVSGANVLTF.

This clonotype was seen at least ten times. The rearrangement joins TRBV15 to TRBJ1-2; 9 bases align to TRBD1. The CDR3 spans 16 residues. V dropped 1 base and J dropped 4; count of bases not matched to a gene: 7. Germline-derived CDR1 and CDR2 are LNHNV and YYDKDF (reference sequence). CDR3 nucleotide sequence: TGTGCCACCAGCAGAGCGATTGGGGACAGGGTCTATGGCTACACCTTC. Encoded protein: CATSRAIGDRVYGYTF.

The chain combines TRBV2 with TRBJ2-1, with a tentative D call TRBD2 (6 bases). The CDR3 covers 15 residues. V was clipped by 4 bases and J by 6 bases, with 16 bases between them. Germline V gene data show CDR1 as SNHLY and CDR2 as FYNNEI. For the CDR3, the DNA is TGTGCCAGCAGTGTGTCGCGGGGCCCACCCAATGAGCAGTTCTTC. Its translation: CASSVSRGPPNEQFF.

This clonotype was observed many times. This rearrangement joins TRBV30 to TRBJ2-6; D remains ambiguous. This CDR3 is 14 amino acids long. CDR1 is GTSNPN and CDR2 is SVGIG in the germline V gene (reference sequence). V lost 2 bases and J lost 0, with 5 bases in between. The CDR3 here is CAWSFPSGANVLTF. DNA of the CDR3: TGTGCCTGGAGTTTCCCCTCTGGGGCCAACGTCCTGACTTTC.

The gene calls are TRBV19 and TRBJ1-1; D unresolved. Looked up from germline, CDR1 is LNHDA and CDR2 is SQIVND (reference sequence). Trimming took off 4 bases at V and 0 bases at J, with 9 bases between the two ends. This CDR3 has 14 amino acids. This chain's CDR3 is CASSTSGLNTEAFF. The CDR3 nucleotides read TGTGCCAGTAGTACCTCAGGATTGAACACTGAAGCTTTCTTT. The variable domain in full, completed from reference TRBV19 and TRBJ1-1, reads DGGITQSPKYLFRKEGQNVTLSCEQNLNHDAMYWYRQDPGQGLRLIYYSQIVNDFQKGDIAEGYSVSREKKESFPLTVTSAQKNPTAFYLCASSTSGLNTEAFFGQGTRLTVV.

The gene calls are TRBV2 and TRBJ1-6; TRBD1 matches at 10 bases. Per germline, CDR1 SNHLY and CDR2 FYNNEI. The CDR3 runs 15 residues. Trimming took 6 bases from V and 9 from J; bases not matched to a gene: 8. The CDR3 coding sequence is TGTGCCAGCAGAGAGGACAGGGGGTCGGGTTCACCCCTCCACTTT. Translating gives CASREDRGSGSPLHF.